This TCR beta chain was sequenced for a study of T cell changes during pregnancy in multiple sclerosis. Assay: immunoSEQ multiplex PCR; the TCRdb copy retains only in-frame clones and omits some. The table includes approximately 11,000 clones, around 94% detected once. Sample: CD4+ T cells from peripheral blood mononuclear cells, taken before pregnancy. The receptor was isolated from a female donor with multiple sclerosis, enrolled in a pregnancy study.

CDR3 nucleotide sequence: TGTGCCAGCCATAGTAGGCTAGCGGGGACCCAAGAGACCCAGTACTTC. This encodes CASHSRLAGTQETQYF. V usage is TRBV2 and J usage is TRBJ2-5; TRBD2 agrees at 9 bases. The CDR3 contains 16 residues. The germline CDR1 and CDR2 sequences are SNHLY and FYNNEI. V shed 8 bases, J shed 1 base, and the junction held 11 bases outside the gene matches. The whole variable domain, filled in from reference TRBV2 and TRBJ2-5, reads EPEVTQTPSHQVTQMGQEVILRCVPISNHLYFYWYRQILGQKVEFLVSFYNNEISEKSEIFDDQFSVERPDGSNFTLKIRSTKLEDSAMYFCASHSRLAGTQETQYFGPGTRLLVL.